This TCR beta chain was recovered during a study of blood T cells in healthy people across ages (dated by TCRdb to the mid-2010s). Some background on the complete study: In model experiments, template switching captured about one uniquely barcoded TCR beta cDNA molecule for every two T cells. Using deep sequencing normalized with unique cDNA molecular identifiers, the study measured how TCR beta repertoire diversity changes with age. Donors were grouped into four age groups: young (average 16 years), middle-aged (39), aged (62) and long-lived (just over 80). For two donors (one aged 18 to 30 and one aged 80 or older), the study analyzed two additional independent replicas of 1 million unique cDNA reads from the same blood draw.

Paper-wide results and their limitations: The percentage of naive T cells measured by flow cytometry correlated strongly with observed TCR beta diversity. As age increased, observed TCR beta diversity per million T cells dropped in a roughly linear way, and a significant reduction was already evident by age 40. Estimates of total diversity from one million sequenced T cells were regarded as lower bounds and underestimates. The CMV infection status of donors was not known, potentially confounding age-related changes in expanded clonotypes. Conclusive comparison of naive and antigen-experienced compartments was prevented by the profiling of bulk unsorted PBMCs. Compared with the aged group, the long-lived group had more naive CD4+ T cells, fewer expanded clones and increased TCR diversity, a pattern suggesting age selection.

The library was generated by 5' RACE. These reads were obtained on an Illumina HiSeq 2500. A second PCR of about 7 to 12 cycles was performed with a sample-barcoded 5' primer and a J-beta primer mix. A template-switch 5' adaptor carrying 12 random nucleotides introduced a unique molecular identifier onto each TCR beta cDNA molecule. At least 2.5 million CDR3-containing paired-end reads were obtained from each sample. First-strand cDNA synthesis was performed from all RNA using the Mint cDNA synthesis kit, with priming by a TRBC-specific oligonucleotide. Following uracil-DNA glycosylase treatment, a first 18-cycle PCR with universal primers M1SS and BC2_uni_R was performed on all cDNA. The published analysis was carried out like this. For normalization, 1 million high-quality reads, each with a distinct molecular identifier, were randomly selected from each sample. Instead of being binned into consensus sequences, reads that shared molecular identifiers were thrown out. MiTCR, run with a Q25 quality threshold and the strictest error-elimination algorithm, handled CDR3 identification, clonotype clustering and error correction. Lower-bound total TCR beta diversity was estimated with a nonparametric unseen species model using Euler transformation. TCRdb cleaned the public reads at Q25 with fastp, built clones with MiXCR and kept in-frame beta chains. For every CDR3 protein sequence, its rows merge into one entry that carries the most common genes and DNA. TCRdb assigned the V and J calls; the authors' analysis was not used. The sample table holds 800,000 to 1,300,000 distinct CDR3 sequences, of which under 30% were seen once. About 0.69% of the sample belongs to the ten largest clones.

CDR1 and CDR2 are drawn from the germline V gene (reference sequence): LNHNV, YYDKDF. V is pared back by 0 bases and J by 5 bases, with 14 bases lying between the germline termini. From the cysteine through the phenylalanine, the CDR3 covers 16 amino acids. This entry keeps only the CDR3 DNA: 48 bases, framed from base 1. Donors were 30 to 45 systemically healthy Caucasian individuals from Russia aged roughly 6 to 95 years. Around 10 milliliters of peripheral blood were drawn from each donor into EDTA-treated Vacutainer tubes. PBMCs were isolated by Ficoll-Paque density-gradient centrifugation, with at least 6 million obtained per sample. Total RNA, at least 6 micrograms per sample, was extracted from PBMCs with Trizol reagent. For every donor, flow cytometry on a PBMC aliquot measured the percentage of naive CD45RAhigh/CD27high T cells. About this clonotype itself: Its antigen is currently not known. No base quality information exists; no much larger clone differs at one position.

These records were also assigned to another study, of T cells of mothers and their children. Per that second paper: Nine systemically healthy Caucasian individuals, comprising three mothers and their six children, were included as donors. cDNA synthesis consumed the entire amount of extracted RNA, loaded at around 1.5 ug RNA in each 15 ul reaction. In the second PCR, the M1S primer introduced both the sample barcodes and 2-4 random nucleotides. More than 8 million TCR beta CDR3 reads were obtained from each mother, and about 3 million reads were obtained from each child. Thymic selection similarly shapes TCR recombination output in related and unrelated pairs, with minor effect from inherited differences. Normalized repertoire overlap in related mother-child pairs was always slightly higher than in unrelated mother-child pairs, but the difference was never significant. No persistent microchimeric T cell clones were found, with a detection sensitivity of approximately 100 clones per million clonotypes. In the study, deep NGS was used to compare the TCR beta repertoires of mothers and children, and features distinguishing related mother-child pairs from unrelated individuals were sought. The mean age was roughly 40 +/- 4 years for the mothers and about 10 +/- 4 years for the children. After adapter ligation was performed with NEBNext reagents, the libraries were sequenced on an Illumina HiSeq 2000 with 100+100 nt paired-end reads. To prevent cross-contamination, the mother and child libraries were prepared one month apart and sequenced in separate runs. For each donor, between 500,000 and 2,000,000 distinct TCR beta clonotypes were identified. Naive TCR beta clonotypes were estimated from low-frequency clonotypes matched to each donor's FACS-determined naive share, without sorting.

The chain is encoded by TRBV15 joined to TRBJ2-1; TRBD2 is possibly the D segment (5 matching bases). This sequence originates from a girl aged 2-10 years in good health. The specimen was blood. The CDR3 is CATSRDPRLIHNEQFF. The nucleotides read TGTGCCACCAGCAGAGATCCGAGACTAATCCACAATGAGCAGTTCTTC.